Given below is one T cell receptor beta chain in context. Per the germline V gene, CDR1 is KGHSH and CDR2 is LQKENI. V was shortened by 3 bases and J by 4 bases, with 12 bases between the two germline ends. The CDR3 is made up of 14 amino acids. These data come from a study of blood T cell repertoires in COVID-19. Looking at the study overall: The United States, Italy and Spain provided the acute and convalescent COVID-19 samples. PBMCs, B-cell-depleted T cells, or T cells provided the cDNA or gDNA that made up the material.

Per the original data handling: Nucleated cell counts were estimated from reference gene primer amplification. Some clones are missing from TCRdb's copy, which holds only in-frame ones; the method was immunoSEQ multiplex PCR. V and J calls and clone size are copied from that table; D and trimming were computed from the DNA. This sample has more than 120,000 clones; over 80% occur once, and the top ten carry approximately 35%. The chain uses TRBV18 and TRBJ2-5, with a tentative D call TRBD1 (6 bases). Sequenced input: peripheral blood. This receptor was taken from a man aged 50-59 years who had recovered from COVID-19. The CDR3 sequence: CASSPDRLGETQYF. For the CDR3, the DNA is TGTGCCAGCTCACCGGACAGATTGGGAGAGACCCAGTACTTC.